These T cell receptor beta chains were read from a single sample in a study of Ad26.COV2.S vaccination and SARS-CoV-2 variants. Profiling relied on immunoSEQ multiplex PCR, and the TCRdb table lists in-frame clones only, not all of them. The repertoire includes some 180,000 clones, about 83% of them detected once, and approximately 6% sits in the top ten. The source material was peripheral blood, sampled after recovery from COVID-19. These receptors were taken from a human donor who had recovered from COVID-19. CDR3s include the opening cysteine and the closing phenylalanine or tryptophan. Each record gives: V gene, D gene, J gene, CDR3 protein. D genes are given only for firm matches.

>TRBV7-9|TRBD2|TRBJ2-1
CASSTRRTSGRGDEQFF
>TRBV27|NA|TRBJ2-7
CASSLGTPISYEQYF
>TRBV7-9|NA|TRBJ2-2
CASSLDEPGELFF
>TRBV7-2|NA|TRBJ2-1
CASSLASGSSYNEQFF
>TRBV2|TRBD1|TRBJ1-2
CASSLPGQGRDGYTF
>TRBV2|TRBD1|TRBJ1-3
CASSSDRVAGNTIYF
>TRBV25-1|NA|TRBJ1-2
CASSETRGGDYGYTF
>TRBV3-1/TRBV3-2|NA|TRBJ2-5
CASSQVRETQYF
>TRBV12-3/TRBV12-4|NA|TRBJ2-7
CASSGRDFYEQYF
>TRBV10-3|NA|TRBJ2-4
CAISESEANKNIQYF
>TRBV7-9|NA|TRBJ2-1
CASSLGTYNEQFF
>TRBV7-9|NA|TRBJ2-3
CASRPGANTDTQYF
>TRBV5-1|NA|TRBJ2-3
CASSLAGLDNTQYF
>TRBV5-5|NA|TRBJ1-1
CASSLYGGNTEAFF
>TRBV5-6|NA|TRBJ2-5
CASSLGTQETQYF
>TRBV5-5|NA|TRBJ2-2
CASSSEGNTGELFF
>TRBV25-1|NA|TRBJ2-5
CASSEVWGETQYF
>TRBV20-1|TRBD1|TRBJ2-5
CSASVWTGEGTQYF
>TRBV9|NA|TRBJ2-3
CASSGSYTDTQYF
>TRBV20-1|NA|TRBJ1-2
CSGGGSGGYTF
>TRBV7-9|TRBD2|TRBJ2-3
CASGPSGLADRLEYF
>TRBV15|NA|TRBJ1-1
CATSVHRAATEAFF
>TRBV5-4|TRBD1|TRBJ2-5
CASSWDRGETQYF
>TRBV19|NA|TRBJ2-3
CASSILAGAQTDTQYF
>TRBV3-1/TRBV3-2|NA|TRBJ2-3
CASSQDLAGLTTDTQYF
>TRBV18|TRBD2|TRBJ2-5
CASSPPGGGTETQYF
>TRBV5-1|NA|TRBJ2-1
CASSLAINEQFF
>TRBV5-4|NA|TRBJ1-2
CASSSDSYYGYTF
>TRBV7-9|NA|TRBJ1-1
CASSLGPSEAFF